This record concerns one T cell receptor beta chain sequence. Antigen: not known. This sample stems from a study of OX40 agonist ivuxolimab in advanced cancers. Study-wide background: Participants could have had prior anti-PD-1, anti-PD-L1 or anti-CTLA-4 therapy, and roughly 40% had some.

Data came from immunoSEQ multiplex PCR; TCRdb stores just in-frame clones and leaves some out. The sample lists about 48,000 clones; roughly 84% were seen once. Whole-study findings and limits: Clonal expansion was among the lowest in partial responders at 0.1-3.0 mg/kg, especially CD8+. At 0.1 to 3.0 mg/kg, CD4+ and CD8+ blood T cells expanded clonally by week 6. Still undetermined is the antigen specificity of the expanded peripheral T cells.

The CDR3 sequence is 13 residues long. The sequences come from CD4+ or CD8+ T cells sorted from blood, collected in a trial of the OX40 agonist ivuxolimab. This chain connects TRBV21-1 to TRBJ2-7; TRBD2, the D gene given by the table, was not confirmed from the DNA. TRBV21-1 is given as a pseudogene. The sequence was collected from an adult with an advanced solid tumor such as melanoma, head and neck, liver or kidney cancer. The CDR3 DNA sequence: TGTGCCGGCCGAGGGGGGGTGGTGTACGAGCAGTACGTC. Protein product: CAGRGGVVYEQYV.